This T cell receptor (beta chain) was profiled in a study of CD8 T cells in ankylosing spondylitis. Study findings and constraints: A TCR beta motif made of several highly homologous variants seemed typical of ankylosing spondylitis blood. Researchers reportedly found disease-linked clones significantly enriched in matched ankylosing spondylitis synovial fluid.

Trimming at V came to 1 base and at J to 7 bases, leaving 6 bases not matched to a gene. This CDR3 comprises 15 residues. Germline V lookup: CDR1 SGHRS, CDR2 YFSETQ. In the case of this clonotype: The antigen remains unidentified.

MiXCR, applied by TCRdb to the 5' RACE reads, yields one record per CDR3 protein. In the table there are about 90,000 distinct CDR3 sequences, around 25% of which are singletons. This receptor was identified in a male donor with ankylosing spondylitis or in good health (not recorded which). Material: blood, either unsorted or a sorted T cell fraction (not recorded which). The gene calls are TRBV5-1 and TRBJ2-2, with 8 positions matching TRBD1. CDR3 sequence reads: CASSLQQGVDGELFF. For the CDR3, the DNA is TGCGCCAGCAGCTTGCAACAGGGGGTCGACGGGGAGCTGTTTTTT.